This T cell receptor beta chain comes out of a study of shared clonotypes between healthy human individuals (TCRdb year 2020). At the level of the whole study: The cohort included three men and a couple of women between 18 and 49 years of age. To increase sequencing depth and limit assay-specific biases, different laboratories used diverse techniques to prepare libraries and sequence TCR repertoires. To estimate repertoire size and how much clonotypes are shared between individuals, the study performed deep sequencing of blood TCR repertoires from five healthy adults. Per donor, leukapheresis produced somewhere between about 0.94 and 9 billion PBMCs. For each donor, CD4 naive and CD4 memory were each given three plates, CD8 naive was given two plates, and CD8 memory was given one plate.

Using the deep immunoSEQ assay, TCR CDR3 regions were amplified from genomic DNA by multiplex PCR. Extracted genomic DNA from each cell subset was spread evenly across all wells of several immunoSEQ 96-well plates, with each plate serving as a replicate. For sorted subsets, each replicate PCR was loaded with roughly 200 ng genomic DNA, equivalent to roughly 30,000 T cell genomes. Purified libraries were quantified with a Qubit 3.0 fluorometer, sized on a Bioanalyzer 2100, and re-quantified with the KAPA Library Quantification kit. Every immunoSEQ 96-well plate was sequenced on a dedicated single-read 150-cycle Illumina NextSeq 550 flow cell. Processing in the source paper ran as follows. Because the immunoSEQ output included only junctional sequences and no quality scores, the filtering could not be the same as the filtering used for full-length reads. Sequences were annotated with PyIR, a Python wrapper for IgBLAST v1.9, and V/J genes and CDR3 were assigned using IMGT germline references. Reads were removed for weak V/J assignments (E-value above 1e-6), missing CDR3, stop codons, out-of-frame junctions, or ambiguous translated residues. A V3J clonotype was defined by an identical inferred V gene, J gene, and CDR3 amino acid sequence. Percentage overlap between repertoires was computed as shared unique clonotypes divided by the size of the smaller repertoire. Repertoire richness was assessed with RTK rarefaction, the Chao1 estimator, and Recon v2.1 estimates of unobserved clonotypes. OLGA was used to compute generation probabilities for all TCRbeta clonotypes that the gDNA method yielded from several donors. TCRdb stores this immuneACCESS table with in-frame sequences only. Part of the clones is absent; in the studies checked, under half of the shortfall reflects unresolved V genes, and no reason is known for the rest. For V, J and clone size, that table is used; D and trimming come from the DNA. This sample lists 2 million to 2.5 million clones; approximately 94% were detected once. The ten largest make up 1.5% to 2% of the sample.

Study-wide findings and limitations: Incomplete sequencing was indicated by rarefaction of sorted-subset datasets, despite the large sequencing depth. Only blood was sampled, and tissue TCR repertoires likely differ from those in blood. Pairwise subsampling indicated that sequencing depth was expected to affect the degree of clonotype sharing among donors. Because the study included only a small number of donors, the genetic and exposure-history diversity represented was limited. Across a few donors, around 5% of naive CD4, approximately 4% of naive CD8, under 2.5% of memory CD4, and about 0.4% of memory CD8 clonotypes were shared. Compared with non-shared clonotypes, the clonotypes found in all four sorted-subset donors had higher generation probabilities. Naive subsets generally had larger estimated clonotype richness than memory subsets did.

The germline V gene specifies MGHRA as CDR1 and YSYEKL as CDR2. The CDR3 holds 18 amino acids from the cysteine to the phenylalanine. The retained sequence is limited to the CDR3, 54 bases, with the frame set at the first base. For the CD8 naive samples, CD45RO-negative cells were positively selected for CCR7, yielding a CD45RA+CCR7+ population from which TemRA cells were excluded. The donors were healthy, HIV-negative adults with no recently reported acute infections or vaccinations. Every donor was a Caucasian adult residing in Nashville, Tennessee, USA. Blood was obtained by leukapheresis, after which PBMCs were separated by Ficoll-Histopaque density gradient centrifugation and cryopreserved in liquid nitrogen vapor phase. Purity and quantity of every magnetically sorted T cell population were checked by analytical flow cytometry. Each sorted fraction had its genomic DNA isolated and then quantified by UV absorbance on a Nanodrop 2000c.

On this clone: Its cognate antigen has yet to be identified. The junction differs from germline at one of its ends, possibly a read error.

This sequence originates from a man between 18 and 35 years old in good health. Some clones in this sample may be carry-over from other donors' samples. Sequencing was done on a sample of naive CD8+ T cells from PBMCs. The cell subset or site label, as the study defines it: CD45RA+CCR7+. This sequence uses TRBV4-1 and TRBJ2-1; 13 junctional bases match TRBD2. The DNA sequence is TGCGCCAGCAGCCAAAGGACTAGCGGGGGAGCCTCCTTCAATGAGCAGTTCTTC. Its product reads: CASSQRTSGGASFNEQFF.